This entry describes one TCR beta chain. Its antigen is unknown. One junction end disagrees with the germline gene, perhaps due to a read error. The data were taken from a study of cytomegalovirus exposure and HLA in healthy donors. Study results and caveats: In a later analysis, several top co-occurrence clusters appeared linked to parvovirus B19, influenza, CMV and Epstein-Barr virus. Sequence variants that were highly shared formed a cluster that was likely a sequencing artifact.

PCR used 60 Vbeta primers and 13 Jbeta primers. Produced via immunoSEQ multiplex PCR; TCRdb's table is partial and in-frame only. The sample carries over 150,000 clones, around four fifths recorded once. Sequencing input: PBMCs. This receptor was taken from a girl between 2 and 10 years old in good health and CMV-seropositive.

The CDR3 protein is CASRDTLFAF. The CDR3, as DNA: TGTGCCAGCCGGGACACCCTTTTCGCCTTC. The V gene is TRBV2, the J gene TRBJ1-2; tentatively, D is TRBD1 (6 bases). This CDR3 region has 10 residues. Germline values: CDR1 SNHLY, CDR2 FYNNEI.